These T cell receptor beta chains were read from a single sample in a study of T cells in Graves' hyperthyroidism and ophthalmopathy. One entry per CDR3 protein results from TCRdb running MiXCR on the multiplex PCR reads. The sample holds about 480,000 distinct CDR3 sequences, under 15% seen once. Sample: blood. These receptors were taken from a woman aged 18-29 years with Graves' hyperthyroidism. Each CDR3 is given with its conserved first and last residue. Fields, in order: J gene, V gene, clone size, D gene, CDR3 protein, CDR3 DNA. D genes are given only for firm matches. Clone size appears in some rows only: once, few, many, or a class for an expanded clone.

TRBJ2-2,TRBV3-1,.,TRBD2,CASSAPGGPTGELFF,TGTGCCAGCAGCGCTCCGGGAGGGCCTACCGGGGAGCTGTTTTTT
TRBJ1-1,TRBV20-1,many,.,CSARTGLYTEAFF,TGCAGTGCTAGAACGGGGTTATACACTGAAGCTTTCTTT
TRBJ2-5,TRBV7-7,many,.,CASSLRPGQETQYF,TGTGCTAGCAGCTTACGGCCAGGGCAAGAGACCCAGTACTTC
TRBJ1-2,TRBV18,many,TRBD1,CASSPGQERGRHGYTF,TGTGCCAGCTCACCAGGACAGGAGCGAGGCCGTCATGGCTACACCTTC
TRBJ2-7,TRBV6-1,few,TRBD2,CASSWGTSGSSYEQYF,TGTGCCAGCAGTTGGGGGACTAGCGGGAGCTCCTACGAGCAGTACTTC
TRBJ2-1,TRBV20-1,many,TRBD2,CSATLAGAEQFF,TGCAGTGCTACTCTAGCGGGAGCCGAGCAGTTCTTC
TRBJ2-3,TRBV19,few,TRBD2,CASRASGSADTQYF,TGTGCCAGTAGGGCTAGCGGGAGTGCAGATACGCAGTATTTT
TRBJ2-1,TRBV27,few,TRBD2,CASRPAGDTYNEEFF,TGTGCCAGCAGACCAGCGGGAGATACCTACAATGAGGAGTTCTTC
TRBJ2-1,TRBV2,many,.,CASSESSGESSEQFF,TGTGCCAGCAGTGAATCGAGCGGTGAATCGAGTGAGCAGTTCTTC
TRBJ2-3,TRBV6-1,once,.,CASRDSQPLPSTDTQYF,TGTGCCAGCAGGGACAGTCAACCGCTTCCTAGCACAGATACGCAGTATTTT